This TCR beta chain was retrieved from a study of T cell repertoires in cytomegalovirus infection. In this sample, this clonotype turned up a few times. Its antigen is not known. Germline CDR1 LNHDA, CDR2 SQIVND (reference sequence). V shed 6 bases, J shed 3 bases, and the junction held 10 bases outside the gene matches. There are 15 residues in the CDR3. TCRdb reprocessed the reads with MiXCR, giving one entry per CDR3 protein. The table has approximately 390,000 distinct CDR3 sequences, approximately 30% seen once. Sequences were derived from cultured PBMCs, sampled from culture after CMV antigen stimulation. The V call is TRBV19, the J call TRBJ1-2, with 7 bases that match TRBD1. The clonotype was recovered from a human donor in good health (CMV status not recorded). Some clones in this sample may be carry-over from other donors' samples. CDR3 nucleotides: TGTGCCAGTAGAAAATTAGGACAGGCTGACTATGGCTACACCTTC. This codes for CASRKLGQADYGYTF.